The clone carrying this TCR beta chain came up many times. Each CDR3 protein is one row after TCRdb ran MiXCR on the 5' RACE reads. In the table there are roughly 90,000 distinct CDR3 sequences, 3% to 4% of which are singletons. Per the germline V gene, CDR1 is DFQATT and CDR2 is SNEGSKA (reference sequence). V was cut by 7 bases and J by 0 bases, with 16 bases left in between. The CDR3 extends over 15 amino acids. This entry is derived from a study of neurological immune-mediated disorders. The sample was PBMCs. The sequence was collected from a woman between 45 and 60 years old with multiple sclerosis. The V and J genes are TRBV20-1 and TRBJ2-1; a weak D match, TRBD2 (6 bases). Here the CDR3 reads CSVKEGSSSYNEQFF. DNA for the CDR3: TGCAGTGTTAAGGAGGGATCGAGCTCCTACAATGAGCAGTTCTTC.